These T cell receptor beta chains were read from a single sample in a study of vaccination effects on CD4 cells after COVID-19. Clones were sequenced by immunoSEQ multiplex PCR, and TCRdb holds only the in-frame ones, with some missing. The sample yields 35,000 to 40,000 clones, about 73% seen once. These TCRs are of unknown antigen specificity. Sequencing used CD4+ T cells from PBMCs cultured with HCoV-NL63 spike peptides, obtained before COVID-19 vaccination. The receptors shown here come from a human donor who had a prior SARS-CoV-2 infection. The CDR3 runs from the conserved cysteine through the conserved F or W. The order of the fields is V gene, D gene, J gene, clone size, CDR3 DNA, CDR3 protein. D genes are given only for firm matches. Where a row states a size, it is once, few, many or the class of an expanded clone; other rows omit it.

TRBV5-1	TRBD1	TRBJ1-1	-	TGCGCCAGCAAAACGGACAGGGGGAACACTGAAGCTTTCTTT	CASKTDRGNTEAFF
TRBV7-9	TRBD1	TRBJ1-2	-	TGTGCCAGCAGCCAGGGGGCAAACTATGGCTACACCTTC	CASSQGANYGYTF
TRBV10-3	-	TRBJ2-6	-	TGTGCCATCAGTGAAAACTCTGGGGCCAACGTCCTGACTTTC	CAISENSGANVLTF
TRBV19	-	TRBJ2-7	-	TGTGCCAGTCCCCCGATGGACTACGAGCAGTACTTC	CASPPMDYEQYF
TRBV7-2	TRBD1	TRBJ2-7	-	TGTGCCAGCAGCTTAGACGGGACAGGTTTCTACGAGCAGTACTTC	CASSLDGTGFYEQYF
TRBV5-1	-	TRBJ2-5	-	TGCGCCAGCAGCTTGAAAGGGGGACTCGGGGAGACCCAGTACTTC	CASSLKGGLGETQYF
TRBV9	TRBD1	TRBJ2-7	once	TGTGCCAGCAGTACAGGGGTATATACCTACGAGCAGTACTTC	CASSTGVYTYEQYF
TRBV11-3	TRBD2	TRBJ2-1	-	TGTGCCAGCAGCTTAGTAGCGGGCAATGAGCAGTTCTTC	CASSLVAGNEQFF
TRBV3-1/TRBV3-2	-	TRBJ1-6	-	TGTGCCAGCAGCCAAAAGACAGCTACCCTCCACTTT	CASSQKTATLHF
TRBV3-1/TRBV3-2	-	TRBJ2-7	-	TGTGCCAGCAGCCAAGCAGTGAGCTCCTACGAGCAGTACTTC	CASSQAVSSYEQYF
TRBV6-4	TRBD1	TRBJ2-1	-	TGTGCCAGCAGTGAAGGGGGCGAATTTCCTGAGCAGTTCTTC	CASSEGGEFPEQFF
TRBV7-6	-	TRBJ2-1	-	TGTGCCAGCAGCTCCGCCAGTCCTAGCTCCTACAATGAGCAGTTCTTC	CASSSASPSSYNEQFF
TRBV5-5	-	TRBJ2-3	-	TGTGCCAGCAGCGGAGCAGGGGTATTGACAGATACGCAGTATTTT	CASSGAGVLTDTQYF
TRBV28	-	TRBJ1-2	-	TGTGCCAGCAGTTCGGTTGACAGCAATGGCTACACCTTC	CASSSVDSNGYTF
TRBV7-3	TRBD1	TRBJ2-5	few	TGTGCCAGCAGCCGGGACAGACTAGAGACCCAGTACTTC	CASSRDRLETQYF
TRBV7-9	-	TRBJ2-2	-	TGTGCCAGCAGCTTAGCTCTCCGAACCGGGGAGCTGTTTTTT	CASSLALRTGELFF
TRBV6-6	-	TRBJ2-5	-	TGTGCCAGCAGTTACACCGTCCAGGAGACCCAGTACTTC	CASSYTVQETQYF
TRBV6-5	-	TRBJ2-7	-	TGTGCCAGCAGTTACTCGCCACAGGGAGGCTACGAGCAGTACTTC	CASSYSPQGGYEQYF
TRBV7-8	-	TRBJ2-1	-	TGTGCCAGCAGCTTAATTCGCCCCGCGCGGGGTTCGATAGGACCAAGTAGTTGGGAGCAGTTCTTC	CASSLIRPARGSIGPSSWEQFF
TRBV6-5	TRBD1	TRBJ1-6	-	TGTGCCAGCAGCCGGACAGGGATCAATTCACCCCTCCACTTT	CASSRTGINSPLHF